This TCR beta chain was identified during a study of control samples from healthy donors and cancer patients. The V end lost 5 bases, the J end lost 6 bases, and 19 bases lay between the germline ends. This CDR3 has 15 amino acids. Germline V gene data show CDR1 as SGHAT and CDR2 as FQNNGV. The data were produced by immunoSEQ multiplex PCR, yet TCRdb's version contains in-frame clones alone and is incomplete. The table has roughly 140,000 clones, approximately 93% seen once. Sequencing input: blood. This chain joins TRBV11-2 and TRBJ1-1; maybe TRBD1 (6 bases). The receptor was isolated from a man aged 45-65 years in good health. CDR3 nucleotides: TGTGCCAGCAGCCCCCCCTTAGGGGGGTTGGCTGAAGCTTTCTTT. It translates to CASSPPLGGLAEAFF.